Below are 27 T cell receptor beta chains sequenced from a single sample in a study of breast tumors, draining lymph nodes, adjacent tissues (dated by TCRdb to the mid-2010s). Libraries were built with multiplex PCR. The sequencer listed for this sample is Illumina HiSeq 2000. TCRdb cleaned the public reads at Q25 with fastp, built clones with MiXCR and kept in-frame beta chains. Records with the same CDR3 protein are collapsed into one entry carrying the most frequent genes and DNA. This sample comprises roughly 19,000 distinct CDR3 sequences, 50% of them detected only once. The ten largest clones represent roughly 8.3% of the sample. The material sequenced was breast tumor tissue. These receptors came from a female donor with breast cancer. Some clones in this sample may be carry-over from other donors' samples.

Concerning this clonotype: A much larger clone differs from this one at a single base, so this may be a read error. The gene calls are TRBV5-1 and TRBJ1-1; 10 nucleotides match TRBD1. Germline V lookup: CDR1 SGHRS, CDR2 YFSETQ. The CDR3 runs 13 residues. CDR3 protein: CATKGQGRTEALF. CDR3 bases: TGCGCCACCAAGGGACAGGGGCGGACTGAAGCTCTCTTT.

In its sample, this clonotype was seen once. The chain links TRBV7-9 to TRBJ2-3; TRBD2 agrees at 10 bases. The CDR3 sequence is 15 residues long. Germline trimming cut 4 bases from V and 3 bases from J; bases unmatched to any gene: 4. Germline CDR1 SEHNR, CDR2 FQNEAQ (reference sequence). The CDR3 DNA is TGTGCCAGCAGCTACGGGACTAGCGTGACAGATACGCAGTATTTT. This codes for CASSYGTSVTDTQYF.

This clonotype showed up many times. The J gene is TRBJ2-5, the V gene TRBV5-6; D call uncertain. CDR1 SGHDT and CDR2 YYEEEE come from the germline V gene. With 2 bases removed from V and 2 bases from J, the gap between germline ends came to 7 bases. The CDR3 sequence is 13 residues long. CDR3 amino acids: CASSFLEQETQYF. The CDR3 nucleotides are TGTGCCAGCAGCTTCCTAGAACAAGAGACCCAGTACTTC.

This clonotype was counted ten times or more. Lacking the conserved final phenylalanine or tryptophan, this CDR3 likely reflects a read error. The rearrangement links TRBV20-1 to TRBJ2-5, with D uncertain. In germline, CDR1 is DFQATT, CDR2 SNEGSKA (reference sequence). CDR3 size: 13 residues. Trimming stripped 3 bases from V and 5 bases from J, with 13 bases between. DNA for the CDR3: TGCAGTGCTAGTGTTCTAGGAATGGAGACCCAGTACTCC. Translation: CSASVLGMETQYS.

This clonotype was found many times. The genes are TRBV27 and TRBJ1-2; TRBD1 might be the D (6 bases). Per the germline V gene, CDR1 is MNHEY and CDR2 is SMNVEV (reference sequence). Between the trimmed V and J ends, which lost 2 bases and 4 bases, there was a span of 17 bases. The CDR3 is 16 amino acids. The CDR3: CASSLTRHREGYGYTF. DNA of the CDR3: TGTGCCAGCAGTTTAACTCGACACAGGGAGGGCTATGGCTACACCTTC.

This clonotype has at least ten counts. The V and J genes are TRBV9 and TRBJ1-5, with D uncertain. With 4 bases removed from V and 0 bases from J, the gap between germline ends came to 14 bases. Germline CDR1 SGDLS, CDR2 YYNGEE. CDR3 length: 16 amino acids. The CDR3 protein is CASSLEQRYSNQPQHF. In DNA, the CDR3 is TGTGCCAGCAGCTTGGAACAGAGATATAGCAATCAGCCCCAGCATTTT. Using reference TRBV9 and TRBJ1-5 for the parts outside the CDR3, the full variable domain is DSGVTQTPKHLITATGQRVTLRCSPRSGDLSVYWYQQSLDQGLQFLIQYYNGEERAKGNILERFSAQQFPDLHSELNLSSLELGDSALYFCASSLEQRYSNQPQHFGDGTRLSIL.

Judged by abundance, this clonotype is medium-sized. The V call is TRBV12-3 or TRBV12-4, the J call TRBJ2-1; TRBD2 aligns across 8 bases. The trim removed 8 bases at V and 9 bases at J, leaving 9 bases unmatched. The length of the CDR3 is 13 residues. The CDR3 nucleotides are TGTGCCAGCTCTGGGACTAGTTCCGGTGAGCAGTTCTTC. Encoded protein: CASSGTSSGEQFF.

This clonotype was detected only once. The chain has TRBV29-1 and TRBJ2-5; D gene unclear. The CDR3 totals 11 residues. The germline V gene encodes CDR1 SQVTM and CDR2 ANQGSEA. The V gene lost 7 bases and the J gene lost 0 bases, with 6 bases spanning the gap. The CDR3 sequence: CSAPDQETQYF. CDR3 sequence (DNA): TGCAGCGCCCCGGACCAAGAGACCCAGTACTTC.

This clonotype was picked up a small number of times. V is TRBV20-1 and J is TRBJ2-5; TRBD2 matches at 9 bases. V lost 3 bases and J lost 3; bases outside the gene matches: 11. Germline CDR1 reads DFQATT; CDR2 reads SNEGSKA (reference sequence). The CDR3 runs 16 residues. CDR3 DNA sequence: TGCAGTGCTAGTTCCCCCATGGTAGCGGGAGAAGAGACCCAGTACTTC. It specifies CSASSPMVAGEETQYF.

This clonotype was recorded at least ten times. CDR3 amino acids: CSATSLQSGSSYNEQFF. DNA of the CDR3: TGCAGTGCTACCAGCCTCCAGAGCGGGAGTTCCTACAATGAGCAGTTCTTC. This chain uses TRBV20-1 with TRBJ2-1; TRBD2 aligns across 8 bases. J gave up 1 base and V 4 bases, and 12 bases lay outside the gene matches. Germline CDR1 and CDR2: DFQATT and SNEGSKA (reference sequence). The CDR3 extends over 17 amino acids.

By sample share, this clonotype is medium-sized. The rearrangement uses TRBV29-1 and TRBJ2-7, with D perhaps being TRBD1 or TRBD2 (5 bases each). The CDR3 spans 11 residues. The germline V gene encodes CDR1 SQVTM and CDR2 ANQGSEA. V was shortened by 4 bases and J by 6 bases, with 10 bases between the two germline ends. The DNA for the CDR3 is TGCAGCGTTGGGTCGGGGCTCGAGCAGTACTTC. Its translation is CSVGSGLEQYF.

The table lists this clonotype with many counts. This chain links TRBV13 with TRBJ2-1; 9 positions match TRBD2. There are 15 residues in the CDR3. Germline loops: CDR1 PRHDT, CDR2 FYEKMQ (reference sequence). V shed 3 bases and J 2 bases; nucleotides not matched to a gene: 2. The CDR3 nucleotides are TGTGCCAGCAGCTTCTCTAGCGGGGCCTACAATGAGCAGTTCTTC. Protein: CASSFSSGAYNEQFF.

The rearrangement links TRBV29-1 to TRBJ2-7, with D uncertain. The CDR3 has 14 residues. The germline V and J ends were trimmed by 0 bases and 3 bases, with 12 bases remaining between them. Germline V CDR1 and CDR2: SQVTM, ANQGSEA. The chain's CDR3 is CSVEDMRGSYEQYF. Written as DNA, the CDR3 is TGCAGCGTTGAAGATATGCGCGGCAGCTACGAGCAGTACTTC.

V usage is TRBV11-3 and J usage is TRBJ2-5; TRBD1 matches 12 bases. Germline loops: CDR1 SGHNT, CDR2 YENEEA. The junction had 8 bases not matched to a gene; V was cut back by 5 bases and J by 4 bases. The CDR3 consists of 16 residues. CDR3 bases: TGTGCCAGCAGCCCGGCGGGACAGGGGGCTGTAGAGACCCAGTACTTC. Protein sequence: CASSPAGQGAVETQYF.

This clonotype was counted ten times or more. CDR3 sequence reads: CSARVGTRRWSDTQYF. In DNA form, the CDR3 reads TGCAGTGCTAGAGTGGGGACTAGAAGGTGGTCAGATACGCAGTATTTT. The chain couples TRBV20-1 to TRBJ2-3; 8 nucleotides agree with TRBD2. CDR1 is DFQATT and CDR2 is SNEGSKA in the germline V gene (reference sequence). V was pared by 1 base and J by 4 bases, with 10 bases of the junction left unmatched. The CDR3 is 16 amino acids.

This clonotype is medium-sized (0.01 to 0.1%) within its sample. The V and J genes are TRBV15 and TRBJ2-1, with 13 bases aligning to TRBD2. This CDR3 spans 16 amino acids. Germline assignment: CDR1 LNHNV and CDR2 YYDKDF (reference sequence). V lost 5 bases to trimming and J lost 9 bases; unmatched junction nucleotides: 10. CDR3 nucleotide sequence: TGTGCCACCAGCGGACTACTAGCGGGGGGGGGTGGTGAGCAGTTCTTC. Protein product: CATSGLLAGGGGEQFF. Based on the CDR3 plus reference TRBV15 and TRBJ2-1, the full variable domain is DAMVIQNPRYQVTQFGKPVTLSCSQTLNHNVMYWYQQKSSQAPKLLFHYYDKDFNNEADTPDNFQSRRPNTSFCFLDIRSPGLGDTAMYLCATSGLLAGGGGEQFFGPGTRLTVL.

By proportion, this clonotype is medium-sized. The genes are TRBV20-1 and TRBJ2-5; D is undetermined. CDR3 length equals 13 residues. Germline V CDR1 and CDR2: DFQATT, SNEGSKA (reference sequence). Trimming shortened V by 5 bases and J by 2 bases, and 12 bases separated the two germline ends. In nucleotides, the CDR3 is TGCAGTGCTCCTCAGACTGCACAAGAGACCCAGTACTTC. Its protein is CSAPQTAQETQYF.

This clonotype showed up just once. This CDR3 reads CASSVAGFTDTQYF. The CDR3, as DNA: TGTGCCAGTTCCGTCGCGGGATTCACAGATACGCAGTATTTT. The J gene is TRBJ2-3, the V gene TRBV19, with D perhaps matching TRBD2 (6 bases). Trimming removed 8 bases at V and 2 bases at J, with 14 bases between. The length of the CDR3 is 14 residues. Germline assignment: CDR1 LNHDA and CDR2 SQIVND (reference sequence).

The chain couples TRBV11-1 to TRBJ2-7, with D possibly being TRBD2 (6 bases). Trimming took 2 bases from V and 2 from J, leaving 13 bases between them. Germline CDR1 is SGHAT and CDR2 is FQDESV (reference sequence). This CDR3 has 15 residues. The CDR3 reads CASSLRASAAYEQYF. The CDR3 DNA follows: TGTGCCAGCAGCTTAAGGGCTAGCGCCGCCTACGAGCAGTACTTC.

The chain carries TRBV20-1 and TRBJ2-3, with 7 bases that match TRBD2. Germline lookup yields CDR1 DFQATT and CDR2 SNEGSKA (reference sequence). The V segment lost 3 bases and the J segment 2 bases; nucleotides outside the gene matches: 5. The CDR3 extends over 14 amino acids. CDR3 amino acids: CSARVGRATDTQYF. The CDR3 bases are TGCAGTGCTAGGGTAGGGAGGGCCACAGATACGCAGTATTTT.

This clonotype rates as medium-sized. The chain combines TRBV7-8 with TRBJ2-3; no clear D gene. CDR1 and CDR2 from the germline V gene are SGHVS and FQNEAQ. The CDR3 contains 14 residues. Between the trimmed V and J ends, which lost 1 base and 6 bases, there was a span of 11 bases. In DNA, the CDR3 is TGTGCCAGCAGCTTAGGTACCCCGCCGGATACGCAGTATTTT. Its protein product is CASSLGTPPDTQYF.

At least ten counts were recorded for this clonotype. The rearrangement links TRBV20-1 to TRBJ2-5; D gene ambiguous. Germline V lookup: CDR1 DFQATT, CDR2 SNEGSKA (reference sequence). Trimming took off 6 bases at V and 2 bases at J, with 7 bases between the two ends. The CDR3 covers 11 residues. The CDR3 here is CSASHQETQYF. The DNA for the CDR3 is TGCAGTGCGAGTCATCAAGAGACCCAGTACTTC.

This clonotype counts as medium-sized. The rearrangement links TRBV7-9 to TRBJ2-7; tentative D call: TRBD1 (6 bases). Germline lookup yields CDR1 SEHNR and CDR2 FQNEAQ (reference sequence). This CDR3 region has 14 residues. V was shortened by 1 base and J by 5 bases, with 12 bases between the two germline ends. The CDR3 loop reads CASSLDTGFHEQYF. The CDR3 DNA is TGTGCCAGCAGCTTAGATACAGGGTTTCACGAGCAGTACTTC.

This clonotype was observed at least ten times. The chain joins TRBV18 to TRBJ1-3; no clear D gene. Germline V gene lookup returns CDR1 KGHSH and CDR2 LQKENI. The CDR3 runs to 15 residues. Trimming shortened V by 1 base and J by 2 bases, and 9 bases separated the two germline ends. This chain's CDR3 is CASSPLYRAGNTIYF. CDR3 DNA sequence: TGTGCCAGCTCACCACTTTACCGGGCTGGAAACACCATATATTTT.

This clonotype ranks as medium-sized. The chain has TRBV9 and TRBJ2-1; 7 bases are shared with TRBD2. The junction had 0 bases not matched to a gene; V was cut back by 0 bases and J by 0 bases. Germline-derived CDR1 and CDR2 are SGDLS and YYNGEE. CDR3 length equals 15 residues. The CDR3 nucleotides are TGTGCCAGCAGCGTAGGCGGGGGCTCCTACAATGAGCAGTTCTTC. Protein: CASSVGGGSYNEQFF.

By sample share, this clonotype is medium-sized. This sequence joins TRBV4-3 and TRBJ1-5; possible D gene TRBD1, 6 bases. The length of the CDR3 is 18 residues. The germline CDR1 and CDR2 sequences are LGHNA and YSLEER. The V end was cut by 0 bases, the J end by 0 bases, with 15 bases between. This chain's CDR3 is CASSQDRPGAYSNQPQHF. In nucleotides, the CDR3 is TGCGCCAGCAGCCAAGACCGCCCGGGGGCATATAGCAATCAGCCCCAGCATTTT.

In its sample, this clonotype was seen many times. A much larger clone differs by one base, so this may be a read error. The chain links TRBV6-2 or TRBV6-3 to TRBJ1-2; D not resolved. Germline V gene lookup returns CDR1 MNHEY and CDR2 SVGEGT. Trimming stripped 5 bases from V and 3 bases from J, with 16 bases between. There are 15 residues in the CDR3. The CDR3 coding sequence is TGTGCCAGCAGTCACTGGACGGATTCGGACTATGGCTACACCTTC. It yields the protein CASSHWTDSDYGYTF.